This T cell receptor (beta chain) was identified in a study of monozygotic twins with inflammatory bowel disease (dated by TCRdb to about 2019). Study-wide context: A total of approximately 30 monozygotic twin pairs were included in the full study, comprising nine German pairs (four IBD-concordant, five IBD-discordant) and 19 IBD-discordant Danish pairs. Each individual had, on average, about 151 000 unique TCRalpha sequences and 181 000 unique TCRbeta sequences available for analysis. Within discordant pairs, disease-associated traits were sought mainly by comparing IBD patients with their genetically identical healthy co-twins. General study outcomes and caveats: Different T cell subtypes could not be distinguished in the analysis. The results gave no support for a single strong signal or clonotype linked to IBD. IBD patients had lower TCRbeta repertoire diversity, measured by the inverse Simpson index, than their healthy co-twins. Because patients received different immunosuppressive treatments, the repertoires may have picked up extra background noise and variability between individuals. No difference in repertoire similarity was observed between concordant and discordant twins, possibly owing to limited statistical power. Compared with healthy twins, IBD patients shared fewer clonotypes with other individuals, and the difference was most pronounced in patients with signs of disease activity.

To prepare the library, 5' RACE was applied. Each TCR library was prepared from 3,000 to 4,500 ng of total RNA. For each sample, cDNA synthesis was carried out in eight separate reactions using SMARTScribe reverse transcriptase. During cDNA synthesis, unique molecular identifiers containing a 6-nucleotide sample barcode were introduced by template switching. Amplification of TCRalpha and TCRbeta cDNA involved two nested PCRs of 16 and 9 cycles, and each PCR was followed by bead purification. Before amplification, the cDNA was both treated with uracil DNA-glycosylase and purified with the QIAquick PCR purification kit. The second PCR added Illumina TruSeq-compatible adapters along with sample-specific barcodes. TapeStation and Qubit were used to check library quality and concentration, and about 4.5 ng of each library was pooled. Sequencing of the pooled libraries was done on an Illumina HiSeq2500 single-index Rapid Run using custom sequencing primers and 2 x 100 bp reads. As for how the authors treated the data: PCR and sequencing errors were corrected by UMI-based consensus assembly using MiGEC version 1.2.6. MiXCR version 2.1.1 was used for V(D)J alignment, clonotype assembly and CDR3 extraction. Gene usage, clonotype sharing and MAIT/NKT TCR abundance were normalised by analysing the top 1000, 10 000 and 20 000 clonotypes per sample. Diversity was computed as the inverse Simpson index with the vegan R package after downsampling to 27 000 UMIs. Paired Mann-Whitney U tests were applied to discordant twin pairs, and Benjamini-Hochberg correction was used for multiple testing. TCRdb reprocessed the reads, so every CDR3 protein sequence counts as one entry and DNA is not shown. What appears here as the V and J calls and clone size reflects TCRdb's work, not the paper's. The sample has some 450,000 distinct CDR3 sequences on record. Roughly 2.3% of the sample belongs to the ten largest clones.

To note about this clonotype: What this receptor recognizes is not known.

Looking up the germline V gene yields CDR1 MNHEY and CDR2 SVGAGI. The CDR3 starts with the cysteine, ends with the phenylalanine, and has 14 residues. No DNA sequence was recorded. From each donor, a roughly 2.3 ml peripheral blood sample was collected into PAXgene tubes and stored at -80 degrees C. Total RNA was isolated from whole blood with the PAXgene blood miRNA kit on an automated QIAcube, without T cell sorting. Peripheral blood from monozygotic twin pairs, either concordant or discordant for inflammatory bowel disease, underwent deep TCRalpha and TCRbeta repertoire profiling that used unique molecular barcoding. For every twin pair, smoking habits were documented, and each individual was categorised as a current, former or never smoker.

This receptor was taken from a human donor with ulcerative colitis or Crohn's disease, or a healthy co-twin of an affected twin (not recorded which). The V and J segments used are TRBV6-5 and TRBJ1-1; the D call from TCRdb, TRBD1, cannot be confirmed without DNA. The material sequenced was blood. CDR3 loop: CASSYVREPWRAFF.